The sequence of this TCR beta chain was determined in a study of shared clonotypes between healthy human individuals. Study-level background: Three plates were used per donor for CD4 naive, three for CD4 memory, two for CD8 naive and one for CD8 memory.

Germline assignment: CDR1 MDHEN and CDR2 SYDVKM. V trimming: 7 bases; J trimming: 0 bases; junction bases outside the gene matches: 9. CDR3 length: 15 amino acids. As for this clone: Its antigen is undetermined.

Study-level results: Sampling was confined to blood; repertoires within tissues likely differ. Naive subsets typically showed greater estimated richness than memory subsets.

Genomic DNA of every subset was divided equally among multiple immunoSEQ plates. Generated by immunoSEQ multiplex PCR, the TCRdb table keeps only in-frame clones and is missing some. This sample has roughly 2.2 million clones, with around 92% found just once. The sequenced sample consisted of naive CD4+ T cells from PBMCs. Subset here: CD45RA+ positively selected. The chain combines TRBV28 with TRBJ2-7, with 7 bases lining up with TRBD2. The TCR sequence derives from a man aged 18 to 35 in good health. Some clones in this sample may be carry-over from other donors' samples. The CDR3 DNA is TGTGCCAGCACCAGGGTGGGGGGGAGCTCCTACGAGCAGTACTTC. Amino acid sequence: CASTRVGGSSYEQYF.